The source of this TCR beta chain is a study listed by TCRdb under 2016. The study in broad terms: The study investigated the origins of HIV persistence in individuals who naturally controlled HIV infection.

In its sample, this clonotype was seen a few times. Its recognized antigen is unknown. No qualities accompany the bases; no much larger clone lies one base away. The germline V gene (reference sequence) provides CDR1 LGHDT and CDR2 YNNKEL. V loses 0 bases of germline sequence and J loses 0 bases, and the interval between the two ends is 22 bases. Spanning cysteine to phenylalanine, the CDR3 consists of 20 amino acids. This entry keeps only the CDR3 DNA: 60 bases, framed from base 1. Libraries came from 5' RACE. The sequencer listed for this sample is Illumina HiSeq 2000. TCRdb reprocessing: public reads trimmed at Q25 with fastp, clones called with MiXCR, in-frame beta chains kept. Each record represents a unique CDR3 protein, reported with the most common genes and DNA among its rows. The table for this sample lists about 90 distinct CDR3 sequences.

This sequence originates from a male donor with HIV. Recombination joined TRBV3-1 with TRBJ2-3; D gene: possibly TRBD2, on 5 matching bases. Sequenced: total memory T cells from blood PBMCs. This sample's cell subset or site label indicates: transitional memory CD4+ T cells. CDR3 reads: CASSQDLHHLRDISTDTQYF. The DNA reads as follows: TGTGCCAGCAGCCAAGATCTTCACCACTTACGGGATATCAGCACAGATACGCAGTATTTT.